One T cell receptor beta chain is described in this entry. Between the trimmed V and J ends, which lost 0 bases and 0 bases, there was a span of 10 bases. The CDR3 sequence is 17 residues long. Germline lookup yields CDR1 SGHNT and CDR2 YYREEE (reference sequence). Methods used by the authors: Cell counts per sample came from amplifying reference gene primers. Here immunoSEQ multiplex PCR was the method, and the copy in TCRdb shows in-frame clones only, minus some. V and J calls and clone size follow that table, whereas D and trimming were derived from the DNA. In the table there are 25,000 to 35,000 clones, about 92% of which are singletons. This sample stems from a study of blood T cell repertoires in COVID-19. Study in general: Italy, Spain and the United States were the sources of the convalescent and acute COVID-19 samples. Nucleic acid was either cDNA or gDNA, and it came from T cells, B-cell-depleted T cells, or PBMCs.

This sequence originates from a man in his fifties or sixties with active COVID-19. The rearrangement links TRBV5-4 to TRBJ2-6; no reliable D call. Specimen: peripheral blood. The CDR3 sequence is CASSLGRSSSGANVLTF. The CDR3 bases are TGTGCCAGCAGCTTGGGCAGGTCGAGCTCTGGGGCCAACGTCCTGACTTTC. Full variable domain (outside the CDR3, taken from reference TRBV5-4 and TRBJ2-6): ETGVTQSPTHLIKTRGQQVTLRCSSQSGHNTVSWYQQALGQGPQFIFQYYREEENGRGNFPPRFSGLQFPNYSSELNVNALELDDSALYLCASSLGRSSSGANVLTFGAGSRLTVL.